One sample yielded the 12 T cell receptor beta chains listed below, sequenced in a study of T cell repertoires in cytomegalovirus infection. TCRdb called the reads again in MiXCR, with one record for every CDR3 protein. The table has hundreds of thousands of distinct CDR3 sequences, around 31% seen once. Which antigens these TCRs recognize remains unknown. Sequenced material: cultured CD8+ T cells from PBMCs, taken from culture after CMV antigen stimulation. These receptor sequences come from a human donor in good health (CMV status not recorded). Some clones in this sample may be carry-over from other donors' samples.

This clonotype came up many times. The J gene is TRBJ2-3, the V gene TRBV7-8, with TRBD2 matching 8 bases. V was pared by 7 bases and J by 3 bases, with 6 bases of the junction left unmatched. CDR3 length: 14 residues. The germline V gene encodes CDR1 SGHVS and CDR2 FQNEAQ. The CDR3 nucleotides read TGTGCCAGCACAGCGGGGGTTCCGACAGATACGCAGTATTTT. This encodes CASTAGVPTDTQYF.

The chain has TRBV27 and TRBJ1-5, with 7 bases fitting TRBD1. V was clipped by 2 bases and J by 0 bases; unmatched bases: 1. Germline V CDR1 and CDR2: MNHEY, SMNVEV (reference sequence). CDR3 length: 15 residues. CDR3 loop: CASSLKGASNQPQHF. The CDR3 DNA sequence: TGTGCCAGCAGTTTAAAGGGGGCTAGCAATCAGCCCCAGCATTTT.

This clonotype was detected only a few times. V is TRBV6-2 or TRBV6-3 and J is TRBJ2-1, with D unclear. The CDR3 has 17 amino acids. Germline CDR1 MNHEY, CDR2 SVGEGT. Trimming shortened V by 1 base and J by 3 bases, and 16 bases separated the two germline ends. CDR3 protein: CASSYYLTRTRYNEQFF. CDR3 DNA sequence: TGTGCCAGCAGTTACTACCTAACCCGAACACGCTACAATGAGCAGTTCTTC.

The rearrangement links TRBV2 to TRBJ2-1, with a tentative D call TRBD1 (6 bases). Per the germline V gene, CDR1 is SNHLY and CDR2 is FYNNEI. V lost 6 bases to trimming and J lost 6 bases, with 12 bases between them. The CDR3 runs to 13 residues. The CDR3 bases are TGTGCCAGCAGGGGTCCAGGGGCCAATGAGCAGTTCTTC. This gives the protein CASRGPGANEQFF.

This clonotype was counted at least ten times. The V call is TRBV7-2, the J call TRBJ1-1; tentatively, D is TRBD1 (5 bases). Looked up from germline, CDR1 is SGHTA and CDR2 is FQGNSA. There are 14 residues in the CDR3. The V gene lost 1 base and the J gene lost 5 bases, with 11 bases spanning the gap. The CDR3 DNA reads TGTGCCAGCAGCTTAGTGATAGGGGCAACTGAAGCTTTCTTT. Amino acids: CASSLVIGATEAFF.

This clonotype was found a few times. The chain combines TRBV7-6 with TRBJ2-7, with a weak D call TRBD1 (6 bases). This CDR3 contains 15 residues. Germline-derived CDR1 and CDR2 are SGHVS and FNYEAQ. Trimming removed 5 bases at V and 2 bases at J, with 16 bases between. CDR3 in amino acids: CASSPKTGYTYEQYF. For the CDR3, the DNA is TGTGCCAGCAGCCCGAAGACAGGTTATACCTACGAGCAGTACTTC.

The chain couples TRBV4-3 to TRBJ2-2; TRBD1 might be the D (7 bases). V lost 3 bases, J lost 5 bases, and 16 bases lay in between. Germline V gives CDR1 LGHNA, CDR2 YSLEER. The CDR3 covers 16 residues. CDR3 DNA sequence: TGCGCCAGCAGCCAGAGACAGGGAGGTTTTACCGGGGAGCTGTTTTTT. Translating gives CASSQRQGGFTGELFF.

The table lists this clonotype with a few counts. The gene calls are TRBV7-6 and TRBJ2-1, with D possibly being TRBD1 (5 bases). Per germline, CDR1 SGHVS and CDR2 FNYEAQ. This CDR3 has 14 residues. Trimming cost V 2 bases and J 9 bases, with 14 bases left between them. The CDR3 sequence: CASSLNKGAREQFF. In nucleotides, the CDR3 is TGTGCCAGCAGCTTAAATAAAGGGGCGCGTGAGCAGTTCTTC.

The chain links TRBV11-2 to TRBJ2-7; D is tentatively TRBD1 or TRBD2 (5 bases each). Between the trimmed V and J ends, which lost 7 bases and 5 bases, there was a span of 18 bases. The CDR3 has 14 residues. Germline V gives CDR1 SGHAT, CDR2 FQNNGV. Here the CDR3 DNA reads TGTGCCAGCAAAGGGACCCCGTTATACCACGAGCAGTACTTC. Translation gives CASKGTPLYHEQYF.

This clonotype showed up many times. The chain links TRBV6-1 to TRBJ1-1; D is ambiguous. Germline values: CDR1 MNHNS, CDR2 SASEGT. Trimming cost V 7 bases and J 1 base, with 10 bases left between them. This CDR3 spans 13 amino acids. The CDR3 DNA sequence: TGTGCCAGCACTACGATGGGGAACACTGAAGCTTTCTTT. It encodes CASTTMGNTEAFF.

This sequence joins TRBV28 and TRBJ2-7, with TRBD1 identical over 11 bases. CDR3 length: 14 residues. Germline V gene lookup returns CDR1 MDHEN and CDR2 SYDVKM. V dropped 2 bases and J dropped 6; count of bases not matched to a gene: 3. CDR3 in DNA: TGTGCCAGCAGTTTAACCGGGACAGGGGGCGAGCAGTACGTC. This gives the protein CASSLTGTGGEQYV.

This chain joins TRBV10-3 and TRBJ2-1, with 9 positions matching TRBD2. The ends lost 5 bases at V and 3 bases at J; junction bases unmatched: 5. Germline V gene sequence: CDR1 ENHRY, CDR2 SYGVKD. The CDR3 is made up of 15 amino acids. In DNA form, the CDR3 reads TGTGCCATCAGTTCGGGACTAGCCCTCTACAATGAGCAGTTCTTC. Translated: CAISSGLALYNEQFF.